This entry lists 30 T cell receptor beta chains sequenced from one sample in a study of blood T cell repertoires in COVID-19. Only in-frame clones appear in the TCRdb table, and some are missing; sequencing was by immunoSEQ multiplex PCR. The sample holds about 270,000 clones, 86% seen once. Input material: peripheral blood. The receptors were gathered from a woman of 80 years or more with COVID-19, enrolled during active disease.

The chain recombines TRBV5-1 with TRBJ2-7; D may be TRBD1 (6 bases). The germline gives CDR1 SGHRS, CDR2 YFSETQ. This CDR3 region has 15 residues. V was cut by 4 bases and J by 1 base, with 15 bases left in between. CDR3 in DNA: TGCGCCAGCAGCGTGACCGGGACATCATCCTACGAGCAGTACTTC. Translation: CASSVTGTSSYEQYF.

The chain uses TRBV5-5 and TRBJ1-1, with 7 nucleotides matching TRBD1. The J segment lost 2 bases and the V segment lost 3 bases, leaving 16 bases of the junction unmatched. This CDR3 spans 18 amino acids. In germline, CDR1 is SGHKS, CDR2 YYEKEE (reference sequence). DNA of the CDR3: TGTGCCAGCAGCTCCCGACAGGGTATGGTCTCGATAAACACTGAAGCTTTCTTT. Its protein is CASSSRQGMVSINTEAFF. Using reference TRBV5-5 and TRBJ1-1 for the parts outside the CDR3, the full variable domain is DAGVTQSPTHLIKTRGQQVTLRCSPISGHKSVSWYQQVLGQGPQFIFQYYEKEERGRGNFPDRFSARQFPNYSSELNVNALLLGDSALYLCASSSRQGMVSINTEAFFGQGTRLTVV.

V and J are TRBV5-1 and TRBJ2-7; D ambiguous. V lost 3 bases to trimming and J lost 2 bases, with 15 bases between them. Per germline, CDR1 SGHRS and CDR2 YFSETQ. There are 15 residues in the CDR3. DNA of the CDR3: TGCGCCAGCAGCTACACAAGTGGCTTGGCCTACGAGCAGTACTTC. Its translation: CASSYTSGLAYEQYF. Looking up the rest from reference TRBV5-1 and TRBJ2-7 gives the full variable domain: KAGVTQTPRYLIKTRGQQVTLSCSPISGHRSVSWYQQTPGQGLQFLFEYFSETQRNKGNFPGRFSGRQFSNSRSEMNVSTLELGDSALYLCASSYTSGLAYEQYFGPGTRLTVT.

There are many counts of this clone. The J gene is TRBJ2-7, the V gene TRBV2, with D tentatively TRBD1 (5 bases). The V end lost 7 bases, the J end lost 3 bases, and 10 bases lay between the germline ends. The germline V gene has CDR1 SNHLY and CDR2 FYNNEI. This CDR3 contains 12 residues. Written as DNA, the CDR3 is TGTGCCAGCATCCGTGACAGCTACGAGCAGTACTTC. It is translated as CASIRDSYEQYF.

V is TRBV28 and J is TRBJ1-1, with D unresolved. This CDR3 has 15 residues. Trimming took off 7 bases at V and 1 base at J, with 16 bases between the two ends. Germline values: CDR1 MDHEN, CDR2 SYDVKM. CDR3 protein: CASNPRLFRNTEAFF. CDR3 sequence (DNA): TGTGCCAGCAATCCCAGGCTCTTTAGGAACACTGAAGCTTTCTTT.

This sequence joins TRBV29-1 and TRBJ2-3; D gene unclear. Trimming pared 3 bases from V and 9 bases from J, leaving 7 bases between. CDR1 SQVTM and CDR2 ANQGSEA come from the germline V gene. The CDR3 sequence is 10 residues long. CDR3 bases: TGCAGCGTTGATCACGGGACGCAGTATTTT. Its protein product is CSVDHGTQYF.

In nucleotides, the CDR3 is TGTGCCAGAAGCCACGACAGCCAGAATGAAAAACTGTTTTTT. This codes for CARSHDSQNEKLFF. This chain links TRBV5-3 with TRBJ1-4, with a weak D call TRBD1 (5 bases). TRBV5-3 is reported as an ORF; its role is uncertain. The V end lost 4 bases, the J end lost 5 bases, and 12 bases lay between the germline ends. This CDR3 spans 14 amino acids.

CDR3 loop: CASSLGQIMNTEAFF. CDR3 DNA: TGTGCCAGCAGCTTGGGGCAGATCATGAACACTGAAGCTTTCTTT. The chain carries TRBV5-6 and TRBJ1-1; D is unresolved. The CDR3 contains 15 residues. V dropped 0 bases and J dropped 0 bases, with 9 bases sitting between them. Germline CDR1 reads SGHDT; CDR2 reads YYEEEE.

The chain recombines TRBV6-5 with TRBJ1-2; possible D gene TRBD1, 5 bases. Per the germline V gene, CDR1 is MNHEY and CDR2 is SVGAGI. The CDR3 totals 13 residues. Trimming took 4 bases from V and 14 from J, leaving 20 bases between them. CDR3 sequence: CASSSTRTLSWTF. The CDR3 nucleotides are TGTGCCAGCAGTTCAACCCGGACACTATCTTGGACCTTC.

The genes are TRBV5-1 and TRBJ2-1, with 15 nucleotides matching TRBD2. Trimming removed 3 bases from V and 6 bases from J; junction bases left unmatched: 4. This CDR3 region has 16 residues. Germline V gene data show CDR1 as SGHRS and CDR2 as YFSETQ. Written as DNA, the CDR3 is TGCGCCAGCAGCTCGGGACTAGCGGGGGGCACCAATGAGCAGTTCTTC. It specifies CASSSGLAGGTNEQFF.

The chain joins TRBV12-3 or TRBV12-4 to TRBJ1-1, with TRBD1 as a possible D gene (6 bases). V lost 3 bases and J 4 bases, leaving 9 bases between the germline ends. The CDR3 is made up of 13 amino acids. CDR3 coding DNA: TGTGCCAGCAGTTTCGCAGGGGTCACTGAAGCTTTCTTT. Translation: CASSFAGVTEAFF.

This chain links TRBV7-2 with TRBJ2-4; TRBD1 matches at 7 bases. Germline trimming cut 1 base from V and 2 bases from J; bases unmatched to any gene: 2. CDR1 and CDR2 from the germline V gene are SGHTA and FQGNSA. The CDR3 spans 15 residues. The CDR3 sequence is CASSLDRGTKNIQYF. The DNA of the CDR3 is TGTGCCAGCAGCTTAGACAGGGGTACCAAAAACATTCAGTACTTC.

This clone came up once. This chain links TRBV15 with TRBJ2-7; TRBD2 aligns across 7 bases. Germline-derived CDR1 and CDR2 are LNHNV and YYDKDF (reference sequence). The CDR3 consists of 15 residues. With 1 base clipped from V and 0 bases from J, the junction kept 3 bases outside the gene matches. The chain's CDR3 is CATSRVGGSSYEQYF. The CDR3 region has the DNA TGTGCCACCAGCAGAGTGGGGGGGAGCTCCTACGAGCAGTACTTC.

This clone was counted once. V gene TRBV3-1 (or the pseudogene TRBV3-2) combines with J gene TRBJ1-5; tentative D call: TRBD1 (5 bases). There are 15 residues in the CDR3. CDR1 and CDR2 from the germline V gene are LGHDT and YNNKEL (reference sequence). V lost 4 bases and J lost 3, with 13 bases in between. CDR3 in DNA: TGTGCCAGCAGCCCCCAGGGTTCAATCAATCAGCCCCAGCATTTT. Translation gives CASSPQGSINQPQHF.

V usage is TRBV6-1 and J usage is TRBJ2-1; 7 nucleotides match TRBD1. Germline V gene data show CDR1 as MNHNS and CDR2 as SASEGT. After removal of 2 bases from V and 7 bases from J, the junction contained 8 bases not matched to a gene. This CDR3 comprises 15 residues. DNA of the CDR3: TGTGCCAGCAGTGAATACAGACAGGGAACTAATGAGCAGTTCTTC. Protein sequence: CASSEYRQGTNEQFF.

V is TRBV7-2 and J is TRBJ2-1; 8 nucleotides line up with TRBD2. Germline values: CDR1 SGHTA, CDR2 FQGNSA. This CDR3 contains 16 residues. Germline trimming cut 2 bases from V and 7 bases from J; bases unmatched to any gene: 10. Written as DNA, the CDR3 is TGTGCCAGCAGCTTATCGGGGGGGACTGCCTTTAATGAGCAGTTCTTC. It translates to CASSLSGGTAFNEQFF.

This clone showed up just once. The gene calls are TRBV21-1 and TRBJ1-5. TRBV21-1 has pseudogene status. This CDR3 is built from 13 residues. CDR3 sequence: CASGAGVDQPQHF. For the CDR3, the DNA is TGTGCCAGCGGGGCGGGGGTCGATCAGCCCCAGCATTTT.

V usage is TRBV30 and J usage is TRBJ1-2; TRBD1 matches 9 bases. The germline V gene encodes CDR1 GTSNPN and CDR2 SVGIG (reference sequence). CDR3 length: 14 amino acids. V shed 6 bases, J shed 4 bases, and the junction held 9 bases outside the gene matches. The CDR3 coding sequence is TGTGCCTGTACCTCGGGACAGGGTTCCTATGGCTACACCTTC. Protein product: CACTSGQGSYGYTF.

This clone was counted between two and nine times. V usage is TRBV18 and J usage is TRBJ2-1; TRBD2 matches 8 bases. Germline V gene lookup returns CDR1 KGHSH and CDR2 LQKENI. The ends lost 6 bases at V and 4 bases at J; junction bases unmatched: 8. The CDR3 consists of 15 residues. CDR3 nucleotides: TGTGCCAGCTCCGTCTCGATAGCGGGGTACAATGAGCAGTTCTTC. This sequence encodes CASSVSIAGYNEQFF.

This chain links TRBV7-9 with TRBJ2-2, with D unclear. CDR3 length: 11 amino acids. Germline lookup yields CDR1 SEHNR and CDR2 FQNEAQ (reference sequence). Trimming shortened V by 6 bases and J by 12 bases, and 11 bases separated the two germline ends. CDR3 loop: CASRYEEKLFF. CDR3 sequence (DNA): TGTGCCAGCAGATACGAGGAGAAGCTGTTTTTT. Supplemented by reference TRBV7-9 and TRBJ2-2, the full variable domain reads DTGVSQNPRHKITKRGQNVTFRCDPISEHNRLYWYRQTLGQGPEFLTYFQNEAQLEKSRLLSDRFSAERPKGSFSTLEIQRTEQGDSAMYLCASRYEEKLFFGEGSRLTVL.

This clone was observed once. The V gene is TRBV3-1 (or the pseudogene TRBV3-2), the J gene TRBJ2-7; no clear D. The CDR3 consists of 13 residues. Trimming removed 4 bases at V and 6 bases at J, with 13 bases between. Germline lookup yields CDR1 LGHDT and CDR2 YNNKEL (reference sequence). CDR3 coding DNA: TGTGCCAGCAGCCCCGATCTCCGGAGCGAGCAGTACTTC. It codes for CASSPDLRSEQYF.

The gene calls are TRBV9 and TRBJ2-2, with TRBD2 identical over 9 bases. The ends lost 1 base at V and 5 bases at J; junction bases unmatched: 6. Germline V lookup: CDR1 SGDLS, CDR2 YYNGEE. This CDR3 has 16 residues. CDR3 region: CASSVRSSGGTGELFF. CDR3 bases: TGTGCCAGCAGCGTAAGAAGTAGCGGGGGTACCGGGGAGCTGTTTTTT.

The DNA of the CDR3 is TGTGCCAGCAGCTCGGCGGGGCCTAATTCACCCCTCCACTTT. It is translated as CASSSAGPNSPLHF. The chain couples TRBV7-3 to TRBJ1-6; D is possibly TRBD1 (5 bases). CDR1 is SGHTA and CDR2 is FQGTGA in the germline V gene. V was cut by 4 bases and J by 6 bases, with 10 bases left in between. The CDR3 is 14 amino acids.

The chain has TRBV18 and TRBJ1-5; 8 bases map to TRBD1. The CDR3 is 16 residues long. Per the germline V gene, CDR1 is KGHSH and CDR2 is LQKENI. V gave up 3 bases and J gave up 4 bases; unmatched junction bases: 8. The CDR3 DNA follows: TGTGCCAGCTCACCCCCCGGACAGGGTAGTAATCAGCCCCAGCATTTT. Amino acid sequence: CASSPPGQGSNQPQHF.

The rearrangement uses TRBV5-1 and TRBJ1-3; 8 bases match TRBD1. Trimming took 4 bases from V and 4 from J; bases not matched to a gene: 4. The CDR3 length is 14 residues. From germline, CDR1 is SGHRS and CDR2 YFSETQ. The CDR3 region is CASSERDRGNTIYF. CDR3 bases: TGCGCCAGCAGCGAAAGGGACAGGGGAAACACCATATATTTT. Based on the CDR3 plus reference TRBV5-1 and TRBJ1-3, the full variable domain is KAGVTQTPRYLIKTRGQQVTLSCSPISGHRSVSWYQQTPGQGLQFLFEYFSETQRNKGNFPGRFSGRQFSNSRSEMNVSTLELGDSALYLCASSERDRGNTIYFGEGSWLTVV.

V usage is TRBV28 and J usage is TRBJ1-6; the D gene is possibly TRBD1 (5 bases). The CDR3 contains 14 residues. From germline, CDR1 is MDHEN and CDR2 SYDVKM. V was pared by 5 bases and J by 7 bases, with 12 bases between. The CDR3 protein is CASSISGFNSPLHF. The CDR3 DNA follows: TGTGCCAGCAGTATCTCAGGGTTCAATTCACCCCTCCACTTT.

V usage is TRBV3-1 (or the pseudogene TRBV3-2) and J usage is TRBJ2-2; 7 bases align to TRBD1. The J segment lost 2 bases and the V segment lost 0 bases, leaving 9 bases of the junction unmatched. The CDR3 loop spans 18 amino acids. In germline, CDR1 is LGHDT, CDR2 YNNKEL (reference sequence). In nucleotides, the CDR3 is TGTGCCAGCAGCCAAGAGCGGTCGGGGACAGCCAACACCGGGGAGCTGTTTTTT. Translating gives CASSQERSGTANTGELFF.

J is TRBJ2-5 and V is TRBV5-1; the match to TRBD1 covers 7 bases. In germline, CDR1 is SGHRS, CDR2 YFSETQ. The CDR3 contains 14 residues. V dropped 5 bases and J dropped 4; count of bases not matched to a gene: 8. CDR3 in amino acids: CASRGQGVGETQYF. CDR3 DNA: TGCGCCAGCAGGGGTCAGGGGGTAGGAGAGACCCAGTACTTC.

J is TRBJ1-4 and V is TRBV24-1; 8 bases fit TRBD1. Germline CDR1 is KGHDR and CDR2 is SFDVKD. The J segment lost 8 bases and the V segment lost 12 bases, leaving 13 bases of the junction unmatched. The CDR3 is 14 residues long. The CDR3 here is CASSSGGSREKLFF. As DNA, the CDR3 is TGTGCCTCCTCCTCAGGGGGCTCGAGAGAAAAACTGTTTTTT.

With respect to this clone: The same CDR3 is also encoded by other DNA sequences in this sample. This rearrangement joins TRBV18 to TRBJ1-1; no reliable D call. The CDR3 contains 14 residues. Per the germline V gene, CDR1 is KGHSH and CDR2 is LQKENI. Trimming removed 1 base at V and 2 bases at J, with 8 bases between. This CDR3 reads CASSPQGGNTEAFF. CDR3 DNA: TGTGCCAGCTCACCACAGGGAGGTAACACTGAAGCTTTCTTT.